These T cell receptor beta chains were read from a single sample in a study of T cells in Graves' hyperthyroidism and ophthalmopathy. MiXCR, run by TCRdb on the multiplex PCR reads, gives a single entry per CDR3 protein. Of 690,000 or so distinct CDR3 sequences listed, about 17% are singletons. The sequencing sample was made of blood. The source of these receptors is a woman in her 50s with Graves' hyperthyroidism that later progressed to Graves' ophthalmopathy. The CDR3 runs from the conserved cysteine through the conserved F or W. D genes are given only for firm matches. The size entry is marked missing in some rows and otherwise reads once, few, many or a size class.

NA	TRBV6-6	NA	TRBJ1-2	TGTGCCAGCAGTTACTCGGGCGGTACAGGCCCTTATGGCTACACCTTC	CASSYSGGTGPYGYTF
NA	TRBV12-5	many	TRBJ2-1	TGTGCTAGTGGAGGAAATGGCAATGAGCAGTTCTTC	CASGGNGNEQFF
TRBD2	TRBV5-4	many	TRBJ2-1	TGTGCCAGCAGCTTGGTGGTAGCGGGGAGATACAATGAGCAGTTCTTC	CASSLVVAGRYNEQFF
NA	TRBV9	NA	TRBJ2-6	TGTGCCAGCAGCGTGGACGGCTCTGGGGCCAACGTCCTGACTTTC	CASSVDGSGANVLTF
NA	TRBV5-1	few	TRBJ2-1	TGCGCCAGCAGCTTGTTCCCAGGGTTGAGAACAGTCTCCTACAATGAGCAGTTCTTC	CASSLFPGLRTVSYNEQFF
TRBD1	TRBV20-1	NA	TRBJ2-5	TGCAGTGCTACGGGACAGCCTCGAGAGACCCAGTACTTC	CSATGQPRETQYF
NA	TRBV5-6	many	TRBJ2-7	TGTGCCAGCAGCTTCTCGGGGTCTAGCCACGAGCAGTACTTC	CASSFSGSSHEQYF
TRBD1	TRBV4-1	NA	TRBJ1-2	TGCGCCAGCAGCCAACAACAGGGGGGCCCCTATGGCTACACCTTC	CASSQQQGGPYGYTF
NA	TRBV3-1	NA	TRBJ1-2	TGTGCCAGCAGCCAAGATCCGGGAAGACAGTATGGCTACACCTTC	CASSQDPGRQYGYTF
NA	TRBV9	few	TRBJ2-1	TGTGCCAGCAGCGTAGCCCCGACAGGCTCCTACAATGAGCAGTTCTTC	CASSVAPTGSYNEQFF
TRBD1	TRBV15	NA	TRBJ2-7	TGTGCCACCAGCAGAGGCGGACAGGGGAGAGACGAGCAGTACTTC	CATSRGGQGRDEQYF
TRBD1	TRBV4-1	few	TRBJ2-2	TGCGCCAGCAGCCAAGGGGACAGGGACACCGGGGAGCTGTTTTTT	CASSQGDRDTGELFF
NA	TRBV5-1	many	TRBJ2-3	TGCGCCAGCAGCTTGGAGGACGGCCGCACAGATACGCAGTATTTT	CASSLEDGRTDTQYF
TRBD2	TRBV11-1	many	TRBJ2-1	TGTGCCAGCAGCTTATGGCGGGGGGCTGAAGACAATGAGCAGTTCTTC	CASSLWRGAEDNEQFF
NA	TRBV7-2	NA	TRBJ2-2	TGTGCCAGCAGCTTACCCCGGATCACCGGGGAGCTGTTTTTT	CASSLPRITGELFF
TRBD1	TRBV6-1	few	TRBJ2-6	TGTGCCAGCAGGGGACAGCGCGGGGCCAACGTCCTGACTTTC	CASRGQRGANVLTF
NA	TRBV7-2	NA	TRBJ2-2	TGTGCCAGCAGCTTTCCGGGGGCCACCGGGGAGCTGTTTTTT	CASSFPGATGELFF
NA	TRBV3-1	many	TRBJ1-6	TGTGCCAGCAGCCAAGAAGGGGGGGCAAGTCCCCTCCACTTT	CASSQEGGASPLHF
NA	TRBV12-3/TRBV12-4	few	TRBJ2-2	TGTGCCAGCAGTCCTCTACGAGGTTCAGGGGAAAGGGCCGGGGAGCTGTTTTTT	CASSPLRGSGERAGELFF
TRBD1	TRBV6-1	many	TRBJ1-1	TGTGCCAGCCGAGGGGGCTACAGGAACACTGAAGCTTTCTTT	CASRGGYRNTEAFF
NA	TRBV2	NA	TRBJ2-7	TGTGCCAGCGGCGACTACACTCTGCGCGAGCAGTACTTC	CASGDYTLREQYF
NA	TRBV12-3/TRBV12-4	few	TRBJ1-6	TGTGCCAGCAGTTTAGCTAGGGAATCACCCCTCCACTTT	CASSLARESPLHF
NA	TRBV6-1	NA	TRBJ2-1	TGTGCCAGCAGTCCTTTTGCGGAAGGGGAGCAGTTCTTC	CASSPFAEGEQFF
TRBD2	TRBV5-1	many	TRBJ2-5	TGCGCCAGCAGCGTTAGCGGGGGGGCCGAGACCCAGTACTTC	CASSVSGGAETQYF
NA	TRBV6-1	NA	TRBJ2-3	TGTGCCAGCAGTGACCGAAGCATCGGCCAGGATACGCAGTATTTT	CASSDRSIGQDTQYF
NA	TRBV11-2	many	TRBJ2-1	TGTGCCAGCAGCCCGATTCGTGGAAGCTCCTACAATGAGCAGTTCTTC	CASSPIRGSSYNEQFF
NA	TRBV18	many	TRBJ1-2	TGTGCCAGCTCACCACCGGACAGCGAATTCTATGGCTACACCTTC	CASSPPDSEFYGYTF
NA	TRBV3-1	many	TRBJ2-3	TGTGCCAGCAGCCAAGATAGAATCAAGGGTACGCAGTATTTT	CASSQDRIKGTQYF
TRBD2	TRBV10-1	few	TRBJ2-7	TGCGCCAGCAGTGAGAGCGGGGGAATATACGAGCAGTACTTC	CASSESGGIYEQYF
NA	TRBV20-1	few	TRBJ2-7	TGCAGTGCTAGTTCGGAATCCTACGAGCAGTACTTC	CSASSESYEQYF
TRBD1	TRBV5-4	few	TRBJ1-1	TGTGCCAGCAGCTTGGGGACAGGGTATACCACTGAAGCTTTCTTT	CASSLGTGYTTEAFF
TRBD2	TRBV7-6	many	TRBJ2-3	TGTGCCAGCAGCCCCCGATACCTAGCGGGGGGGCAAGATACGCAGTATTTT	CASSPRYLAGGQDTQYF
NA	TRBV2	NA	TRBJ1-2	TGTGCCAGCAGTGAGGGCAGTCCGAACTATGGCTACACCTTC	CASSEGSPNYGYTF
NA	TRBV19	few	TRBJ1-1	TGTGCCAGTAGGCACTTGGCCAGGCTGAACACTGAAGCTTTCTTT	CASRHLARLNTEAFF
NA	TRBV4-1	NA	TRBJ2-5	TGCGCCAGCAGCCCGCCCAAATACGAAGAGACCCAGTACTTC	CASSPPKYEETQYF
NA	TRBV30	few	TRBJ1-1	TGTGCCTGGGGTGTGTCGATGGCACTGGACACTGGAGCTTTCTTT	CAWGVSMALDTGAFF
NA	TRBV4-1	few	TRBJ1-1	TGCGCCAGCAGCCAAGATCGGCGGGACACACCGAACACTGAAGCTTTCTTT	CASSQDRRDTPNTEAFF
NA	TRBV5-1	NA	TRBJ1-2	TGCGCCAGCAGCCTTCAGGGGTCCGGAGCAGGTGGCTACACCTTC	CASSLQGSGAGGYTF
TRBD2	TRBV25-1	few	TRBJ2-1	TGTGCCAGCAGTGATTCGGGGGGTTCCTACAATGAGCAGTTCTTC	CASSDSGGSYNEQFF
NA	TRBV3-1	many	TRBJ1-1	TGTGCCAGCAGCCAAGGTATCACTGAAGCTTTCTTT	CASSQGITEAFF
NA	TRBV27	NA	TRBJ1-1	TGTGCCAGCAGGGATACGGCGGGTCGTTATTCTTTCTTT	CASRDTAGRYSFF
TRBD2	TRBV3-1	many	TRBJ2-2	TGTGCCAGCAGCCAAGTTAGCGGGGGGGCCATCGGGGAGCTGTTTTTT	CASSQVSGGAIGELFF